This T cell receptor beta chain was documented in a study of blood T cells in healthy people across ages. Using a J-beta primer mix together with a sample-barcoded 5' primer, a second PCR was run for roughly 6 to 12 cycles. Each CDR3 protein gets one entry after TCRdb re-called the 5' RACE reads with MiXCR. The sample shows about 780,000 distinct CDR3 sequences, around 62% of them seen only once. As regards this clonotype: As yet, its antigen is unknown.

Study findings and constraints: Underestimates were what the diversity estimates from one million T cells were considered to be. Roughly linear declines in TCR beta diversity per million T cells occurred with age. Unsorted PBMCs ruled out conclusive naive versus antigen-experienced comparison. Researchers report that TCR beta diversity correlated strongly with naive T cell percentage.

Sequencing was carried out using blood. The receptor was isolated from a man in his thirties or forties in good health.

The chain's CDR3 is CASSSPPGGVIDEQFF. The CDR3 coding sequence is TGTGCCAGCAGCTCCCCCCCGGGTGGGGTAATCGATGAGCAGTTCTTC. This rearrangement joins TRBV21-1 to TRBJ2-1; the table assigns TRBD1, which was not confirmed against the DNA. TRBV21-1 is deemed a pseudogene. The CDR3 is 16 residues long.